A selection of T cell receptor beta chains follows, all from one sample in a study of T-cell reconstitution after alpha-beta-depleted transplantation in children. MiXCR, applied by TCRdb to the PCR reads, yields one record per CDR3 protein. The sample includes over 200,000 distinct CDR3 sequences, approximately 10% of them seen just once. The sample in question was PBMCs, obtained before TCRalphabeta/CD19-depleted stem cell transplant. All receptors derive from a child less than two years old with acute myeloid leukemia, due to receive a stem cell transplant. Both conserved end residues are part of each CDR3. The D gene is left open where the match is weak. Clone size is shown for a subset of rows, as once, few, many or a class of expanded clone.

d_gene: -
abundance: many
v_gene: TRBV20-1
j_gene: TRBJ1-1
CDR3aa: CSARMGQGLEAFF
CDR3nt: TGCAGTGCTAGGATGGGGCAGGGGTTGGAAGCTTTCTTT

d_gene: -
abundance: many
v_gene: TRBV20-1
j_gene: TRBJ2-2
CDR3aa: CSAREGGAGTGELFF
CDR3nt: TGCAGTGCTAGAGAAGGGGGGGCCGGCACCGGGGAGCTGTTTTTT

d_gene: -
abundance: many
v_gene: TRBV20-1
j_gene: TRBJ2-2
CDR3aa: CSARTGNTGELFF
CDR3nt: TGCAGTGCTAGGACAGGGAACACCGGGGAGCTGTTTTTT

d_gene: -
abundance: many
v_gene: TRBV28
j_gene: TRBJ2-7
CDR3aa: CASSPGGGENEQYF
CDR3nt: TGTGCCAGTTCCCCCGGCGGGGGCGAAAACGAGCAGTACTTC

d_gene: -
abundance: -
v_gene: TRBV28
j_gene: TRBJ2-6
CDR3aa: CAGSLGANVLTF
CDR3nt: TGTGCCGGCAGTTTGGGGGCCAACGTCCTGACTTTC

d_gene: -
abundance: few
v_gene: TRBV29-1
j_gene: TRBJ1-1
CDR3aa: CSVEGGRLNTEAFF
CDR3nt: TGCAGCGTTGAAGGGGGACGGTTGAACACTGAAGCTTTCTTT

d_gene: TRBD1
abundance: many
v_gene: TRBV6-5
j_gene: TRBJ2-7
CDR3aa: CASRSAGGYEQYF
CDR3nt: TGTGCCAGCAGAAGTGCAGGGGGCTACGAGCAGTACTTC

d_gene: -
abundance: many
v_gene: TRBV28
j_gene: TRBJ1-2
CDR3aa: CASSSYHRDTNYGYTF
CDR3nt: TGTGCCAGCAGTTCCTACCACAGGGATACGAACTATGGCTACACCTTC

d_gene: TRBD1
abundance: many
v_gene: TRBV20-1
j_gene: TRBJ2-7
CDR3aa: CSVNFPGTGGYEQYF
CDR3nt: TGCAGTGTAAACTTTCCCGGGACAGGGGGTTACGAGCAGTACTTC

d_gene: -
abundance: many
v_gene: TRBV4-1
j_gene: TRBJ1-4
CDR3aa: CASSQSDGEKLFF
CDR3nt: TGCGCCAGCAGCCAATCGGACGGAGAAAAACTGTTTTTT

d_gene: -
abundance: many
v_gene: TRBV7-9
j_gene: TRBJ1-2
CDR3aa: CASHGEGSLYGYTF
CDR3nt: TGTGCCAGCCACGGGGAGGGGTCCCTCTATGGCTACACCTTC

d_gene: -
abundance: many
v_gene: TRBV24-1
j_gene: TRBJ2-1
CDR3aa: CATSEAGFDEQFF
CDR3nt: TGTGCCACCAGTGAGGCCGGGTTCGATGAGCAGTTCTTC

d_gene: -
abundance: many
v_gene: TRBV5-1
j_gene: TRBJ1-2
CDR3aa: CASSLDGVNYGYTF
CDR3nt: TGCGCCAGCAGCTTGGATGGGGTGAACTATGGCTACACCTTC

d_gene: -
abundance: many
v_gene: TRBV20-1
j_gene: TRBJ1-1
CDR3aa: CSARSGARNTEAFF
CDR3nt: TGCAGTGCTAGATCGGGGGCCCGGAACACTGAAGCTTTCTTT

d_gene: -
abundance: many
v_gene: TRBV5-1
j_gene: TRBJ2-3
CDR3aa: CASSLVEAGTQYF
CDR3nt: TGCGCCAGCAGCTTGGTCGAGGCAGGTACGCAGTATTTT

d_gene: -
abundance: many
v_gene: TRBV5-1
j_gene: TRBJ2-2
CDR3aa: CASSPIGGGELFF
CDR3nt: TGCGCCAGCAGCCCGATAGGAGGCGGGGAGCTGTTTTTT

d_gene: -
abundance: many
v_gene: TRBV12-3/TRBV12-4
j_gene: TRBJ1-4
CDR3aa: CASSLNRKEKLFF
CDR3nt: TGTGCCAGCAGTTTAAACAGGAAAGAAAAACTGTTTTTT

d_gene: -
abundance: many
v_gene: TRBV28
j_gene: TRBJ2-7
CDR3aa: CASSTDSFYEQYF
CDR3nt: TGTGCCAGCAGCACGGACAGCTTTTACGAGCAGTACTTC

d_gene: -
abundance: many
v_gene: TRBV5-1
j_gene: TRBJ2-2
CDR3aa: CASSPAPPGELFF
CDR3nt: TGCGCCAGCAGCCCCGCCCCCCCGGGGGAGCTGTTTTTT

d_gene: TRBD2
abundance: many
v_gene: TRBV6-5
j_gene: TRBJ2-7
CDR3aa: CASSYLSGPSSYEQYF
CDR3nt: TGTGCCAGCAGTTACCTTAGCGGGCCCAGCTCCTACGAGCAGTACTTC

d_gene: -
abundance: many
v_gene: TRBV12-3/TRBV12-4
j_gene: TRBJ2-2
CDR3aa: CASSFRGTGTGELFF
CDR3nt: TGTGCCAGCAGTTTCCGGGGAACGGGCACCGGGGAGCTGTTTTTT

d_gene: TRBD1
abundance: -
v_gene: TRBV5-1
j_gene: TRBJ2-7
CDR3aa: CASSTRDRLYEQYF
CDR3nt: TGCGCCAGCAGCACCCGGGACAGACTATACGAGCAGTACTTC

d_gene: TRBD2
abundance: many
v_gene: TRBV12-3/TRBV12-4
j_gene: TRBJ2-3
CDR3aa: CASSPRESGGQYF
CDR3nt: TGTGCCAGCAGCCCCCGGGAATCGGGGGGGCAGTATTTT

d_gene: -
abundance: many
v_gene: TRBV6-1
j_gene: TRBJ1-2
CDR3aa: CASSEPGRQMGYTF
CDR3nt: TGTGCCAGCAGTGAACCCGGGAGACAGATGGGCTACACCTTC

d_gene: TRBD1
abundance: -
v_gene: TRBV24-1
j_gene: TRBJ2-1
CDR3aa: CATSEEGQGGEQFF
CDR3nt: TGTGCCACCAGTGAAGAGGGACAGGGAGGTGAGCAGTTCTTC